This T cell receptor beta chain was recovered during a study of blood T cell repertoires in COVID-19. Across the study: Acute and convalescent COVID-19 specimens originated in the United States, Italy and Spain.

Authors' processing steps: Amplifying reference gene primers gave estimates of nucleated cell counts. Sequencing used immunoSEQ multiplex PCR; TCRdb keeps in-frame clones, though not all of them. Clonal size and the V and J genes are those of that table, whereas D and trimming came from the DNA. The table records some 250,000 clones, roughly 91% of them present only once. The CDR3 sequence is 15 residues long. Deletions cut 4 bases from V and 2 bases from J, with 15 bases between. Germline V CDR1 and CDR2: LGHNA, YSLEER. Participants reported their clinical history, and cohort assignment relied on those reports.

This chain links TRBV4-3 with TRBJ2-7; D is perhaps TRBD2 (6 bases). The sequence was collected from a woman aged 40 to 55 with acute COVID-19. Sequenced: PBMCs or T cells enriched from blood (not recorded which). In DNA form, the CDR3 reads TGCGCCAGCAGCCCATCCGCTAGCGTAACCTACGAGCAGTACTTC. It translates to CASSPSASVTYEQYF.